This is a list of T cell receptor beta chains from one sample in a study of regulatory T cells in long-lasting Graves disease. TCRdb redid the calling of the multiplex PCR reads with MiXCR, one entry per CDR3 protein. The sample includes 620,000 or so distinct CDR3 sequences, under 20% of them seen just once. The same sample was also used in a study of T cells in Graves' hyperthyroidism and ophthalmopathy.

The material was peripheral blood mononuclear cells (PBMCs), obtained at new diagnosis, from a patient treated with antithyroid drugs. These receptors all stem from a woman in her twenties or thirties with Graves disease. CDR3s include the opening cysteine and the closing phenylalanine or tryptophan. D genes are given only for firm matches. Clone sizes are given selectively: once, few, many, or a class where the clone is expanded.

CATSDLPAESGSYNEQFF,TGTGCCACCAGTGATTTGCCGGCAGAATCCGGTTCCTACAATGAGCAGTTCTTC,.,TRBV24-1,.,TRBJ2-1
CASSSLSYTGELFF,TGTGCCAGCAGCTCACTCAGCTACACCGGGGAGCTGTTTTTT,many,TRBV11-2,.,TRBJ2-2
CASSPERETDEQFF,TGTGCCAGCAGCCCGGAGCGGGAGACCGATGAGCAGTTCTTC,many,TRBV11-3,TRBD2,TRBJ2-1
CASTGLRNTEAFF,TGTGCCAGCACGGGCCTTCGGAACACTGAAGCTTTCTTT,many,TRBV12-3/TRBV12-4,.,TRBJ1-1
CTWNPASSYEQYF,TGTACCTGGAACCCAGCAAGCTCCTACGAGCAGTACTTC,.,TRBV30,.,TRBJ2-7
CATSVGPGGRGEQYF,TGTGCCACCAGTGTTGGCCCAGGGGGCAGAGGGGAGCAGTACTTC,many,TRBV24-1,TRBD1,TRBJ2-7
CASSQGAARGANYGYTF,TGCGCCAGCAGCCAAGGGGCGGCCAGGGGGGCTAACTATGGCTACACCTTC,.,TRBV4-1,TRBD1,TRBJ1-2
CASSPGAGGSFNEQFF,TGCGCCAGCAGCCCGGGGGCTGGCGGGAGTTTCAATGAGCAGTTCTTC,.,TRBV5-1,.,TRBJ2-1
CASSWTSGSDEQYF,TGTGCCAGCAGTTGGACTAGCGGGAGCGACGAGCAGTACTTC,many,TRBV7-2,TRBD2,TRBJ2-7
CASSRVGAPYNEQFF,TGTGCCAGCAGCCGAGTCGGGGCTCCCTACAATGAGCAGTTCTTC,many,TRBV11-2,.,TRBJ2-1
CASKRGLAGYNEQFF,TGTGCCAGCAAAAGGGGACTAGCGGGTTACAATGAGCAGTTCTTC,many,TRBV28,TRBD2,TRBJ2-1
CASSPLPKYNEQFF,TGTGCCAGCTCACCACTCCCCAAATACAATGAGCAGTTCTTC,.,TRBV18,.,TRBJ2-1
CASSLAGGRGETQYF,TGTGCCAGCAGCTTAGCGGGTGGAAGGGGCGAGACCCAGTACTTC,many,TRBV7-8,.,TRBJ2-5
CASSQVIGRGTISGANVLTF,TGTGCCAGCAGCCAAGTTATAGGCAGGGGGACTATCTCTGGGGCCAACGTCCTGACTTTC,few,TRBV3-1,.,TRBJ2-6
CSVPPGLAGFTDTQYF,TGCAGCGTTCCACCCGGACTAGCGGGGTTCACAGATACGCAGTATTTT,.,TRBV29-1,TRBD2,TRBJ2-3
CASSLRGRASNYEQYF,TGTGCCAGCAGCTTACGCGGGAGGGCCTCCAACTACGAGCAGTACTTC,many,TRBV7-3,TRBD2,TRBJ2-7
CASSSLTLNDQPQHF,TGTGCCAGCAGTTCCTTAACATTAAACGATCAGCCCCAGCATTTT,.,TRBV6-2/TRBV6-3,.,TRBJ1-5
CASSNVKEQYF,TGTGCCAGCAGTAACGTTAAGGAGCAGTACTTC,many,TRBV27,.,TRBJ2-7
CASRDPDRPYEQYF,TGTGCCAGCAGGGACCCTGACAGACCCTACGAGCAGTACTTC,many,TRBV28,.,TRBJ2-7
CASSLGAADYGYTF,TGCGCCAGCAGCTTGGGTGCAGCGGACTATGGCTACACCTTC,many,TRBV5-1,.,TRBJ1-2
CASSDIRASGTGELFF,TGTGCCAGCAGTGATATTAGGGCTAGCGGGACCGGGGAGCTGTTTTTT,many,TRBV2,TRBD2,TRBJ2-2
CSAERRGNTDTQYF,TGCAGCGCTGAGAGGCGGGGAAACACAGATACGCAGTATTTT,.,TRBV29-1,.,TRBJ2-3
CASSQGRGTGVYF,TGTGCCAGCAGCCAAGGAAGGGGGACAGGGGTGTATTTT,few,TRBV14,TRBD1,TRBJ2-3